The next 12 T cell receptor beta chains were all read from a single sample in a study of T-cell reconstitution after alpha-beta-depleted transplantation in children. Unique molecular identifiers featured in how the TCRbeta library was prepared. Each CDR3 protein is one row after TCRdb ran MiXCR on the PCR reads. The table records approximately 520,000 distinct CDR3 sequences, about 33% of them present only once. This sample comprised PBMCs from the stem cell graft donor, obtained from the stem cell graft. All receptors derive from a human donor who donated a stem cell graft to a child with aplastic anemia.

CDR3 in DNA: TGTGCCAGCAGCCGTGAAGCGGTCCAAGAGACCCAGTACTTC. It yields the protein CASSREAVQETQYF. The rearrangement uses TRBV6-2 or TRBV6-3 and TRBJ2-5; tentatively, D is TRBD2 (5 bases). Trimming took off 6 bases at V and 1 base at J, with 12 bases between the two ends. There are 14 residues in the CDR3. Germline V gene data show CDR1 as MNHEY and CDR2 as SVGEGT.

This clonotype was picked up one time. The chain recombines TRBV6-2 or TRBV6-3 with TRBJ2-1, with TRBD2 matching over 9 bases. Looked up from germline, CDR1 is MNHEY and CDR2 is SVGEGT. The CDR3 runs 16 residues. V trimming: 5 bases; J trimming: 2 bases; junction bases outside the gene matches: 7. The CDR3 sequence is CASSPRLAVPYNEQFF. DNA for the CDR3: TGTGCCAGCAGTCCCCGACTAGCGGTCCCCTACAATGAGCAGTTCTTC.

The chain combines TRBV27 with TRBJ2-7; perhaps D is TRBD1 or TRBD2 (5 bases each). Germline V CDR1 and CDR2: MNHEY, SMNVEV (reference sequence). CDR3 length equals 15 residues. V lost 3 bases and J lost 0, with 12 bases in between. The CDR3 DNA is TGTGCCAGCAGTTTCGAGGGGTTGCGCTCCTACGAGCAGTACTTC. It yields the protein CASSFEGLRSYEQYF.

This chain connects TRBV20-1 to TRBJ2-1; D not certain. CDR1 is DFQATT and CDR2 is SNEGSKA in the germline V gene (reference sequence). The V end was cut by 4 bases, the J end by 8 bases, with 12 bases between. CDR3 length: 12 residues. CDR3 in DNA: TGCAGTGCTAAGAATCGGGCTCATGAGCAGTTCTTC. Translating it yields CSAKNRAHEQFF.

The table lists this clonotype with a few counts. The chain carries TRBV15 and TRBJ2-1; possibly TRBD1 for D (6 bases). CDR3 size: 14 residues. Trimming stripped 1 base from V and 5 bases from J, with 9 bases between. Germline V CDR1 and CDR2: LNHNV, YYDKDF (reference sequence). CDR3 residues: CATSRVSGDNEQFF. CDR3 DNA: TGTGCCACCAGCAGAGTCTCAGGGGACAATGAGCAGTTCTTC.

The J gene is TRBJ1-3, the V gene TRBV7-2; no firm D call. From germline, CDR1 is SGHTA and CDR2 FQGNSA. CDR3 length: 15 residues. Trimming shortened V by 3 bases and J by 3 bases, and 12 bases separated the two germline ends. CDR3 region: CASSFTDFIGNTIYF. For the CDR3, the DNA is TGTGCCAGCAGCTTCACGGATTTTATTGGAAACACCATATATTTT.

This clonotype was detected many times. V usage is TRBV18 and J usage is TRBJ2-3, with D tentatively TRBD2 (5 bases). V was shortened by 6 bases and J by 0 bases, with 13 bases between the two germline ends. This CDR3 is built from 15 residues. Germline lookup yields CDR1 KGHSH and CDR2 LQKENI. The CDR3 nucleotides read TGTGCCAGCTCTCCCCGGCGGGCAAGCACAGATACGCAGTATTTT. This codes for CASSPRRASTDTQYF.

V and J are TRBV6-1 and TRBJ1-1; possibly TRBD1 for D (5 bases). The CDR3 has 13 residues. Germline V gene lookup returns CDR1 MNHNS and CDR2 SASEGT. V was pared by 10 bases and J by 0 bases, with 12 bases between. The CDR3 is CATEGRMNTEAFF. Here the CDR3 DNA reads TGTGCCACAGAGGGACGGATGAACACTGAAGCTTTCTTT.

This clonotype was found a few times. The chain carries TRBV10-2 and TRBJ1-1; 11 bases are shared with TRBD1. The V and J ends lost 2 bases and 4 bases, in that order; junction bases with no gene match: 9. There are 17 residues in the CDR3. CDR1 and CDR2 from the germline V gene are WSHSY and SAAADI. The CDR3 reads CASSERGTGGWSTEAFF. DNA for the CDR3: TGCGCCAGCAGTGAGCGGGGGACAGGGGGATGGAGCACTGAAGCTTTCTTT.

This clonotype has only a few counts. V is TRBV29-1 and J is TRBJ2-1, with 10 bases lining up with TRBD2. The ends lost 7 bases at V and 3 bases at J; junction bases unmatched: 9. The CDR3 sequence is 15 residues long. The germline V gene has CDR1 SQVTM and CDR2 ANQGSEA. The CDR3 loop reads CSGIPGLALYNEQFF. The CDR3 DNA follows: TGCAGCGGCATTCCGGGACTAGCGCTCTACAATGAGCAGTTCTTC.

The table lists this clonotype with a few counts. The chain joins TRBV19 to TRBJ1-5; TRBD1 matches at 9 bases. This CDR3 comprises 14 residues. J was trimmed by 1 base and V by 7 bases; bases with no gene match: 2. Per germline, CDR1 LNHDA and CDR2 SQIVND (reference sequence). The CDR3 region is CASIGTGSNQPQHF. The DNA of the CDR3 is TGTGCCAGTATCGGGACAGGGAGCAATCAGCCCCAGCATTTT.

This clonotype was counted between two and nine times. The J gene is TRBJ2-1, the V gene TRBV27; 13 bases align to TRBD2. Germline loops: CDR1 MNHEY, CDR2 SMNVEV (reference sequence). The V gene end was trimmed by 7 bases and the J gene end by 6 bases; junction bases not matched to a gene: 3. This CDR3 region has 14 residues. The CDR3 DNA is TGTGCCAGCACGCGGACTAGCGGGAGCAATGAGCAGTTCTTC. As protein: CASTRTSGSNEQFF.